This T cell receptor (beta chain) emerged from a study of blood T cell repertoires in COVID-19. Study information: Acute and convalescent COVID-19 specimens originated in the United States, Italy and Spain. T cells, B-cell-depleted T cells, or PBMCs provided the cDNA or gDNA that served as material.

V was pared by 3 bases and J by 2 bases, with 19 bases between. Germline V gene lookup returns CDR1 DFQATT and CDR2 SNEGSKA (reference sequence). The CDR3 spans 16 residues. Authors' methods: Amplification of reference gene primers provided the estimated nucleated cell counts. Clones were sequenced by immunoSEQ multiplex PCR, and TCRdb holds only the in-frame ones, with some missing. From that table come the V and J calls and clone size; the DNA was used to work out D and trimming. This table holds 250,000 to 350,000 clones, about 90% found once. The TCR comes from a woman in her forties or fifties who had recovered from COVID-19. Sequenced: peripheral blood. This sequence joins TRBV20-1 and TRBJ1-2; D possibly corresponds to TRBD1 (6 bases). CDR3 DNA sequence: TGCAGTGCTAGTTTCTCCCCGGGACAAATAAACTATGGCTACACCTTC. This translates into CSASFSPGQINYGYTF.